The 10 T cell receptor beta chains listed next were all sequenced from one sample in a study of control samples from healthy donors and cancer patients. The repertoire was sequenced with immunoSEQ multiplex PCR; TCRdb's copy has only in-frame clones and lacks some. Of roughly 59,000 clones in the sample, 92% were seen once. The sample comprised PBMCs. These receptor sequences come from a man aged 40-49 years with colorectal cancer.

This chain links TRBV5-1 with TRBJ1-6; 9 bases map to TRBD1. Germline lookup yields CDR1 SGHRS and CDR2 YFSETQ. Germline trimming cut 4 bases from V and 7 bases from J; bases unmatched to any gene: 9. The CDR3 loop spans 16 amino acids. The DNA for the CDR3 is TGCGCCAGCAGCCCCCGACAGGGGGATCCAAATTCACCCCTCCACTTT. It specifies CASSPRQGDPNSPLHF.

The chain is built from TRBV7-8 and TRBJ1-3, with 9 positions matching TRBD1. Trimming removed 2 bases from V and 4 bases from J; junction bases left unmatched: 3. The CDR3 runs to 15 residues. CDR1 and CDR2 (germline): SGHVS, FQNEAQ. Here the CDR3 reads CASSLMTGGGNTIYF. In nucleotides, the CDR3 is TGTGCCAGCAGCTTAATGACAGGGGGAGGAAACACCATATATTTT.

The chain links TRBV19 to TRBJ1-1; 7 positions agree with TRBD1. The V gene's germline CDR1 is LNHDA and CDR2 SQIVND (reference sequence). After removal of 7 bases from V and 0 bases from J, the junction contained 8 bases not matched to a gene. CDR3 size: 15 residues. The chain's CDR3 is CASTQGGALNTEAFF. The DNA of the CDR3 is TGTGCCAGTACTCAGGGGGGGGCCTTGAACACTGAAGCTTTCTTT. Complete variable domain (other parts from reference TRBV19 and TRBJ1-1): DGGITQSPKYLFRKEGQNVTLSCEQNLNHDAMYWYRQDPGQGLRLIYYSQIVNDFQKGDIAEGYSVSREKKESFPLTVTSAQKNPTAFYLCASTQGGALNTEAFFGQGTRLTVV.

The table lists this clone with a count of one. This chain uses TRBV5-4 with TRBJ1-4; D is unclear. Germline assignment: CDR1 SGHNT and CDR2 YYREEE (reference sequence). V lost 5 bases and J lost 8, with 7 bases in between. The CDR3 consists of 11 residues. The CDR3 protein is CASSRGEKLFF. The CDR3 DNA reads TGTGCCAGCAGTCGAGGGGAAAAACTGTTTTTT.

V and J are TRBV19 and TRBJ2-5, with a tentative D call TRBD1 (5 bases). The ends were cut back, 0 bases at V and 7 bases at J, with 24 bases in the middle. CDR1 and CDR2 (germline): LNHDA, SQIVND (reference sequence). CDR3 length: 18 amino acids. The CDR3 reads CASSIDWSGRRAGSTQYF. DNA of the CDR3: TGTGCCAGTAGTATAGACTGGTCAGGCCGGCGTGCAGGGTCGACCCAGTACTTC. The complete variable domain, with remaining parts taken from reference TRBV19 and TRBJ2-5, reads DGGITQSPKYLFRKEGQNVTLSCEQNLNHDAMYWYRQDPGQGLRLIYYSQIVNDFQKGDIAEGYSVSREKKESFPLTVTSAQKNPTAFYLCASSIDWSGRRAGSTQYFGPGTRLLVL.

This clone was detected only once. This sequence joins TRBV7-3 and TRBJ2-3; D might be TRBD1 (6 bases). The CDR3 spans 15 residues. V lost 8 bases to trimming and J lost 2 bases, with 17 bases between them. CDR1 is SGHTA, CDR2 FQGTGA, per germline. CDR3 in DNA: TGTGCCAGCTCTAACCTCATGGGGGCCACAGATACGCAGTATTTT. It is translated as CASSNLMGATDTQYF.

This clone has a single count. The chain's CDR3 is CASSFKGSGNTIYF. The CDR3 DNA reads as TGTGCCAGCAGCTTTAAAGGATCTGGAAACACCATATATTTT. The chain is built from TRBV5-4 and TRBJ1-3, with unresolved D. The CDR3 has 14 amino acids. Trimming cost V 2 bases and J 1 base, with 7 bases left between them. The germline CDR1 and CDR2 sequences are SGHNT and YYREEE (reference sequence).

V usage is TRBV29-1 and J usage is TRBJ2-2; 16 bases are shared with TRBD2. Trimming removed 6 bases from V and 3 bases from J; junction bases left unmatched: 7. Germline loops: CDR1 SQVTM, CDR2 ANQGSEA. The CDR3 is 17 residues long. CDR3 in DNA: TGCAGCGTGTCGGGACTAGCGGGGGGGCCATACACCGGGGAGCTGTTTTTT. Amino acid sequence: CSVSGLAGGPYTGELFF.

This clone appeared once. This chain uses TRBV6-5 with TRBJ1-1, with TRBD1 as a possible D gene (6 bases). The CDR3 runs to 14 residues. Germline loops: CDR1 MNHEY, CDR2 SVGAGI. Trimming stripped 6 bases from V and 4 bases from J, with 15 bases between. The CDR3 DNA is TGTGCCAGCAGGCTGTCGCAGGGGACCACTGAAGCTTTCTTT. This gives the protein CASRLSQGTTEAFF.

This chain uses TRBV2 with TRBJ1-2; possibly TRBD1 for D (5 bases). Germline CDR1 is SNHLY and CDR2 is FYNNEI. The CDR3 length is 13 residues. Between the trimmed V and J ends, which lost 5 bases and 2 bases, there was a span of 9 bases. For the CDR3, the DNA is TGTGCCAGCAGTCGACAGTCGAACTATGGCTACACCTTC. It encodes CASSRQSNYGYTF.